These 14 T cell receptor beta chains were sequenced from one sample in a study of blood T cell repertoires in COVID-19. Sequencing was performed with immunoSEQ multiplex PCR; in TCRdb, only in-frame clones are kept and a portion is missing. The sample shows some 340,000 clones, roughly four fifths of them seen only once. Sequenced input: PBMCs or T cells enriched from blood (not recorded which). The receptors shown here come from a woman between 45 and 65 years old who had recovered from COVID-19.

This clone has just one count. The V gene is TRBV19, the J gene TRBJ2-1; 11 bases line up with TRBD2. Germline lookup yields CDR1 LNHDA and CDR2 SQIVND (reference sequence). J lost 6 bases, V lost 1 base, and 8 bases had no gene match. The CDR3 is made up of 17 amino acids. The CDR3 DNA follows: TGTGCCAGTAGTATAGGATTCACTAGCGGGAGTCCCAATGAGCAGTTCTTC. It yields the protein CASSIGFTSGSPNEQFF.

This chain connects TRBV25-1 to TRBJ1-1, with D tentatively TRBD1 (6 bases). The V end lost 10 bases, the J end lost 1 base, and 13 bases lay between the germline ends. CDR1 is MGHDK and CDR2 is SYGVNS in the germline V gene. This CDR3 region has 13 residues. The CDR3 coding sequence is TGTGCCACCTACGGGGGGCCGAACACTGAAGCTTTCTTT. Amino acid sequence: CATYGGPNTEAFF.

The chain carries TRBV27 and TRBJ2-1; 7 bases are a match to TRBD1. Germline CDR1 MNHEY, CDR2 SMNVEV (reference sequence). With 6 bases clipped from V and 10 bases from J, the junction kept 6 bases outside the gene matches. This CDR3 is built from 12 residues. CDR3 region: CASSRGTSEQFF. In nucleotides, the CDR3 is TGTGCCAGCAGCAGGGGGACATCCGAGCAGTTCTTC.

The CDR3 region has the DNA TGTGCCAGCAGTTACGGGACAGAAAATTCACCCCTCCACTTT. It yields the protein CASSYGTENSPLHF. The chain links TRBV6-2 or TRBV6-3 to TRBJ1-6; 7 positions match TRBD1. CDR3 size: 14 residues. Germline CDR1 and CDR2: MNHEY and SVGEGT. V shed 2 bases and J 7 bases; nucleotides not matched to a gene: 2.

This chain connects TRBV9 to TRBJ2-7; no firm D call. The CDR3 sequence is 16 residues long. Trimming cost V 3 bases and J 3 bases, with 19 bases left between them. The germline V gene has CDR1 SGDLS and CDR2 YYNGEE. CDR3 DNA: TGTGCCAGCAGCGAGACCCCCGCGGTAACTCACTACGAGCAGTACTTC. Translated: CASSETPAVTHYEQYF.

The rearrangement joins TRBV2 to TRBJ1-5, with a weak D call TRBD1 (5 bases). The germline V and J ends were trimmed by 4 bases and 0 bases, with 10 bases remaining between them. Germline V lookup: CDR1 SNHLY, CDR2 FYNNEI. The CDR3 has 15 residues. CDR3 sequence: CASSGGGYSNQPQHF. The CDR3 DNA is TGTGCCAGCAGTGGCGGGGGTTATAGCAATCAGCCCCAGCATTTT.

V and J are TRBV4-2 and TRBJ1-1, with TRBD1 matching over 9 bases. Germline CDR1 reads LGHNA; CDR2 reads YNFKEQ. V lost 4 bases and J lost 3; bases outside the gene matches: 3. The CDR3 has 14 amino acids. In nucleotides, the CDR3 is TGTGCCAGCAGCCCCCGGACAGGGGACACTGAAGCTTTCTTT. As protein: CASSPRTGDTEAFF.

The chain carries TRBV3-1 (or the pseudogene TRBV3-2) and TRBJ1-4; possible D gene TRBD1, 6 bases. CDR1 is LGHDT, CDR2 YNNKEL, per germline (reference sequence). The CDR3 length is 17 residues. Deletions cut 0 bases from V and 8 bases from J, with 19 bases between. Here the CDR3 reads CASSQERGAGSPEKLFF. DNA for the CDR3: TGTGCCAGCAGCCAAGAACGGGGGGCAGGTTCGCCCGAAAAACTGTTTTTT.

This clone was seen a single time. The gene calls are TRBV5-8 and TRBJ1-2, with D unclear. The V end lost 0 bases, the J end lost 4 bases, and 10 bases lay between the germline ends. This CDR3 comprises 14 residues. Germline V gives CDR1 SGHTS, CDR2 YDEGEE. This CDR3 is CASSLASTGYGYTF. CDR3 DNA sequence: TGTGCCAGCAGCTTGGCATCAACTGGCTATGGCTACACCTTC. The variable domain in full, completed from reference TRBV5-8 and TRBJ1-2, reads EAGVTQSPTHLIKTRGQQATLRCSPISGHTSVYWYQQALGLGLQFLLWYDEGEERNRGNFPPRFSGRQFPNYSSELNVNALELEDSALYLCASSLASTGYGYTFGSGTRLTVV.

This clone was detected only a few times. This chain uses TRBV30 with TRBJ1-5; maybe TRBD1 (6 bases). V was pared by 1 base and J by 7 bases, with 14 bases between. Germline CDR1 reads GTSNPN; CDR2 reads SVGIG (reference sequence). CDR3 length: 14 amino acids. CDR3 in amino acids: CAWSAPPGVQPQHF. The CDR3 DNA reads as TGTGCCTGGAGTGCCCCCCCAGGGGTACAGCCCCAGCATTTT. Combining the CDR3 with reference TRBV30 and TRBJ1-5 gives the whole variable domain SQTIHQWPATLVQPVGSPLSLECTVEGTSNPNLYWYRQAAGRGLQLLFYSVGIGQISSEVPQNLSASRPQDRQFILSSKKLLLSDSGFYLCAWSAPPGVQPQHFGDGTRLSIL.

The chain recombines TRBV13 with TRBJ1-1, with 8 bases lining up with TRBD1. The CDR3 runs to 13 residues. From germline, CDR1 is PRHDT and CDR2 FYEKMQ (reference sequence). V dropped 5 bases and J dropped 4; count of bases not matched to a gene: 3. The CDR3 DNA is TGTGCCAGCAGCACCACAGGGGGCACTGAAGCTTTCTTT. The encoded protein is CASSTTGGTEAFF. Supplemented by reference TRBV13 and TRBJ1-1, the full variable domain reads AAGVIQSPRHLIKEKRETATLKCYPIPRHDTVYWYQQGPGQDPQFLISFYEKMQSDKGSIPDRFSAQQFSDYHSELNMSSLELGDSALYFCASSTTGGTEAFFGQGTRLTVV.

This rearrangement joins TRBV19 to TRBJ1-2; 7 bases fit TRBD1. Germline values: CDR1 LNHDA, CDR2 SQIVND (reference sequence). The CDR3 length is 15 residues. Trimming took 10 bases from V and 4 from J; bases not matched to a gene: 15. CDR3 nucleotide sequence: TGTGCCACGATATCGTCCGAGACAGGGCTCTATGGCTACACCTTC. Protein sequence: CATISSETGLYGYTF.

V and J are TRBV5-4 and TRBJ2-5; a weak D match, TRBD2 (6 bases). The CDR3 sequence is 14 residues long. Looked up from germline, CDR1 is SGHNT and CDR2 is YYREEE (reference sequence). V lost 4 bases and J 1 base, leaving 11 bases between the germline ends. The CDR3 coding sequence is TGTGCCAGCAGCCCCCGGGGGACCCAAGAGACCCAGTACTTC. This translates into CASSPRGTQETQYF.

The CDR3: CAWSNAPGGWDQPQHF. In DNA form, the CDR3 reads TGTGCCTGGAGTAACGCCCCAGGGGGCTGGGATCAGCCCCAGCATTTT. The chain is built from TRBV30 and TRBJ1-5; 8 nucleotides match TRBD1. Trimming cost V 2 bases and J 5 bases; bases outside gene matches: 11. CDR1 is GTSNPN and CDR2 is SVGIG in the germline V gene (reference sequence). This CDR3 is 16 amino acids long.